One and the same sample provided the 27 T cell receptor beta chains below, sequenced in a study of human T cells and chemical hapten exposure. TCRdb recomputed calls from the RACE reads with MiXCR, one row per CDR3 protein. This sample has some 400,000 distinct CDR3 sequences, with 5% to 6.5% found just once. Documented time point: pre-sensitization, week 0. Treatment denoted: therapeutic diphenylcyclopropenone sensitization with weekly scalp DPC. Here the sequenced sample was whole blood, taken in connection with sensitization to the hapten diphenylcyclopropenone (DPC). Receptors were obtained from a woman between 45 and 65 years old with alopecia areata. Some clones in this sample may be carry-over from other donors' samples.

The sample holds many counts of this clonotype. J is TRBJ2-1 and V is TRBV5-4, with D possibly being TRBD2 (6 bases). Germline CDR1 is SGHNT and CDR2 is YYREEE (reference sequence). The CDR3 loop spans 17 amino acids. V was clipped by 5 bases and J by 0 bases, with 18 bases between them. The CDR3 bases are TGTGCCAGCAGGACCGGGACTGCGAGCAGCTCCTACAATGAGCAGTTCTTC. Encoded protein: CASRTGTASSSYNEQFF.

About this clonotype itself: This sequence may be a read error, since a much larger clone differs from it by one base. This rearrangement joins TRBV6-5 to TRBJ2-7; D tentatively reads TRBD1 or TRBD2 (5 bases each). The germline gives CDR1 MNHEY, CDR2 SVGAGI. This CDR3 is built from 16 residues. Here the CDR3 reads CASSYTFGAANYEEYF. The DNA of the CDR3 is TGTGCCAGCAGTTACACGTTCGGGGCGGCCAACTACGAGGAGTACTTC.

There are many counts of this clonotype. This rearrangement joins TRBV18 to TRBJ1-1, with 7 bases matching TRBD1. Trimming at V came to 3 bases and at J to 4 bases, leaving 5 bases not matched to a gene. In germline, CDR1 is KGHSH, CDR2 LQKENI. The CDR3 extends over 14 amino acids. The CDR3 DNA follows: TGTGCCAGCTCACCTCCGGGACAGACCACTGAAGCTTTCTTT. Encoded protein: CASSPPGQTTEAFF.

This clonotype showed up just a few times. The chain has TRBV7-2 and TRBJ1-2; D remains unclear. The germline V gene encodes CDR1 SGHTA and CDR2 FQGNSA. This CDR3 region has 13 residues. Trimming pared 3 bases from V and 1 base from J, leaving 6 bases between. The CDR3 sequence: CASSFQFNYGYTF. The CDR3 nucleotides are TGTGCCAGCAGCTTCCAGTTTAACTATGGCTACACCTTC.

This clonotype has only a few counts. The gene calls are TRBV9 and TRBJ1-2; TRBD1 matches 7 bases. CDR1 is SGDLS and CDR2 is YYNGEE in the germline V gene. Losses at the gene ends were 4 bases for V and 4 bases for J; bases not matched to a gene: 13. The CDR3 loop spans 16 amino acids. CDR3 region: CASSTGQVPPLYGYTF. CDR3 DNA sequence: TGTGCCAGCAGCACAGGACAGGTACCCCCCCTCTATGGCTACACCTTC.

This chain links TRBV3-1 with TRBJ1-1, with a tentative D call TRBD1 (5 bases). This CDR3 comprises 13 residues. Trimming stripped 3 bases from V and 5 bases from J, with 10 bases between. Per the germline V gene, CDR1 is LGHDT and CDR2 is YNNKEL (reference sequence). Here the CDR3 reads CASSQVRETEAFF. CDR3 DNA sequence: TGTGCCAGCAGCCAGGTCAGGGAAACTGAAGCTTTCTTT. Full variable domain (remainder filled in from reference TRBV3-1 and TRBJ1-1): DTAVSQTPKYLVTQMGNDKSIKCEQNLGHDTMYWYKQDSKKFLKIMFSYNNKELIINETVPNRFSPKSPDKAHLNLHINSLELGDSAVYFCASSQVRETEAFFGQGTRLTVV.

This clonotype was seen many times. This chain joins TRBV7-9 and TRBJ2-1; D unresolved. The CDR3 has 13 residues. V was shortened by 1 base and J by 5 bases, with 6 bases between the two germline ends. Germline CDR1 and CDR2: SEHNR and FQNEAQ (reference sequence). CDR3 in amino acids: CASSLGQNNEQFF. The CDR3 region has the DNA TGTGCCAGCAGCTTAGGACAAAACAATGAGCAGTTCTTC.

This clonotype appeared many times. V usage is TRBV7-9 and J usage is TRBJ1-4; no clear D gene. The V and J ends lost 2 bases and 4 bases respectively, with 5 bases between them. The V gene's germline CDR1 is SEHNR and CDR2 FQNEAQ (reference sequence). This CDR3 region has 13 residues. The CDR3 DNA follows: TGTGCCAGCAGCTTAAACTTTAATGAAAAACTGTTTTTT. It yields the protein CASSLNFNEKLFF.

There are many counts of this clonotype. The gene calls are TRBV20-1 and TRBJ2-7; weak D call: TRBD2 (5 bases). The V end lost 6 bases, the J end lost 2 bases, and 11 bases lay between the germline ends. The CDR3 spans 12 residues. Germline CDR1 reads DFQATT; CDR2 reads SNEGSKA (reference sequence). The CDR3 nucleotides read TGCAGTGCGAGGGCGGACGCCTACGAGCAGTACTTC. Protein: CSARADAYEQYF.

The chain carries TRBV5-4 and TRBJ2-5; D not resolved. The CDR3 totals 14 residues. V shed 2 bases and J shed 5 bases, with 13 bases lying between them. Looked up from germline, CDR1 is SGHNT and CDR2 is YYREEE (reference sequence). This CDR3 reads CASSFPGRLETQYF. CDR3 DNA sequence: TGTGCCAGCAGCTTCCCGGGCCGATTGGAGACCCAGTACTTC.

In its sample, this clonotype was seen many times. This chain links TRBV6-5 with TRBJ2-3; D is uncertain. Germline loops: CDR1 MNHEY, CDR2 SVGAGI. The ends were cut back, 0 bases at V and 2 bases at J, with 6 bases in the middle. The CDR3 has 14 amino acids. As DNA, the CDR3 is TGTGCCAGCAGTTACTCTAGATACACAGATACGCAGTATTTT. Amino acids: CASSYSRYTDTQYF.

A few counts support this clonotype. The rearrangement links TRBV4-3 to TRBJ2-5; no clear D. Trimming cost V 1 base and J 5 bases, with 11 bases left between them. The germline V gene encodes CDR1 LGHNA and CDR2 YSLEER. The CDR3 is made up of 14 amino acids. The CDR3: CASSQGHGTETQYF. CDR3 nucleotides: TGCGCCAGCAGCCAAGGACACGGTACCGAGACCCAGTACTTC.

In DNA form, the CDR3 reads TGCAGTGCTCCGGAGCGGGGAACGAGCTCCTACGAGCAGTACTTC. This translates into CSAPERGTSSYEQYF. The chain links TRBV20-1 to TRBJ2-7; 7 bases agree with TRBD2. The germline CDR1 and CDR2 sequences are DFQATT and SNEGSKA (reference sequence). This CDR3 has 15 residues. J gave up 0 bases and V 5 bases, and 10 bases lay outside the gene matches.

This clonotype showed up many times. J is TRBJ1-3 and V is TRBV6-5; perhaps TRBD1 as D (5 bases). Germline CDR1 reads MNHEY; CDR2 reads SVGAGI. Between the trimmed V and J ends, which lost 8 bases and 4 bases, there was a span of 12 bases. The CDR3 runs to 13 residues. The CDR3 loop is CASGETGGNTIYF. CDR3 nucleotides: TGTGCCAGCGGAGAAACAGGCGGAAACACCATATATTTT.

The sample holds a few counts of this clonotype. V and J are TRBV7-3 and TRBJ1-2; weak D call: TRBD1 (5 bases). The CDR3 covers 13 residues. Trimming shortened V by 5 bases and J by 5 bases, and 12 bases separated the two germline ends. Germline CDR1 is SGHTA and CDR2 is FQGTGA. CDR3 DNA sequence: TGTGCCAGCAGCAAGGGACCGAATTATGGCTACACCTTC. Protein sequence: CASSKGPNYGYTF.

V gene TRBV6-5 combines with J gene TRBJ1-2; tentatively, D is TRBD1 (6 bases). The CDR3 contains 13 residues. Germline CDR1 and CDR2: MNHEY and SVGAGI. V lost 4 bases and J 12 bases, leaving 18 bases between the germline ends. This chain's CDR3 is CASSSSDRTLDTF. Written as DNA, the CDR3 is TGTGCCAGCAGTTCGTCCGACAGGACTCTTGACACCTTC.

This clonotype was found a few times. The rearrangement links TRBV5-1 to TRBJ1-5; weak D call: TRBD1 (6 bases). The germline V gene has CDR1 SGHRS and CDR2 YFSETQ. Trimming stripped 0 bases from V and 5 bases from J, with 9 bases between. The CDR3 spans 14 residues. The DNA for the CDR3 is TGCGCCAGCAGCTTGGGGGACATCCATCAGCCCCAGCATTTT. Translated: CASSLGDIHQPQHF.

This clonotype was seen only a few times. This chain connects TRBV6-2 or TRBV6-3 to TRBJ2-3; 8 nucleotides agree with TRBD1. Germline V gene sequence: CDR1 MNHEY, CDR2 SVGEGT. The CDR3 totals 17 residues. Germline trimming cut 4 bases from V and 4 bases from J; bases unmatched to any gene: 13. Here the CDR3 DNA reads TGTGCCAGCAGTTCCCCCACAGGACAGGGATTAGCAGATACGCAGTATTTT. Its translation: CASSSPTGQGLADTQYF.

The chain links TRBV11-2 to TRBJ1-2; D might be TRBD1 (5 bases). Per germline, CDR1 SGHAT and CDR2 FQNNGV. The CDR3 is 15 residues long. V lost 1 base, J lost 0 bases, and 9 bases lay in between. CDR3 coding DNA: TGTGCCAGCAGCTTAGGGAGGGGAGCTAACTATGGCTACACCTTC. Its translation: CASSLGRGANYGYTF.

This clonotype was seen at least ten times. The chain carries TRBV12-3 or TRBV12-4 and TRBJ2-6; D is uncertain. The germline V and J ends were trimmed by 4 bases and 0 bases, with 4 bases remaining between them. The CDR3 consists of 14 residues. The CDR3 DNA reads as TGTGCCAGCAGTTCATTCTCTGGGGCCAACGTCCTGACTTTC. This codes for CASSSFSGANVLTF.

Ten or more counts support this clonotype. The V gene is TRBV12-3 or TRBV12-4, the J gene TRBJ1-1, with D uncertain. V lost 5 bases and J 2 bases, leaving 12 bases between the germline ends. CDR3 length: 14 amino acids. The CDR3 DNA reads TGTGCCAGCAGTCACGCCGGCAGCAACACTGAAGCTTTCTTT. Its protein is CASSHAGSNTEAFF.

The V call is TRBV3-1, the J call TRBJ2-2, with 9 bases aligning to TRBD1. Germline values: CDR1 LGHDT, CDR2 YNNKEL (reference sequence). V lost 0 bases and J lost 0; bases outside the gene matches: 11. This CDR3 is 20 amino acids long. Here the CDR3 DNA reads TGTGCCAGCAGCCAAGATTGGGACAGGGCCTTCATCGCGAACACCGGGGAGCTGTTTTTT. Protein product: CASSQDWDRAFIANTGELFF.

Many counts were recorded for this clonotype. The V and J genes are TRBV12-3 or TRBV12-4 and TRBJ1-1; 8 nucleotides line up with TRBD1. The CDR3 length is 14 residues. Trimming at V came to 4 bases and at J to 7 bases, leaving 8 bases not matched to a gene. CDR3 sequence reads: CASSSGQGLGEAFF. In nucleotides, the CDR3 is TGTGCCAGCAGTTCAGGACAGGGCTTGGGTGAAGCTTTCTTT.

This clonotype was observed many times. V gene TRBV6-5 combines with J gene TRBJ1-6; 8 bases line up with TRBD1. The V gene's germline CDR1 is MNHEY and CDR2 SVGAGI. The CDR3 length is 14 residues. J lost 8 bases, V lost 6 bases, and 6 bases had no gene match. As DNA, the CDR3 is TGTGCCAGCAGATTCGGACAGGGTCATTCACCCCTCCACTTT. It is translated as CASRFGQGHSPLHF.

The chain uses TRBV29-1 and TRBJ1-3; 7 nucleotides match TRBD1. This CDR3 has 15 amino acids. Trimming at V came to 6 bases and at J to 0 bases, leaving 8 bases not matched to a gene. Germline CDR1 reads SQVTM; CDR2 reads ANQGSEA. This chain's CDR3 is CSVMTDRSSGNTIYF. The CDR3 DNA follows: TGCAGCGTCATGACGGACAGGAGCTCTGGAAACACCATATATTTT. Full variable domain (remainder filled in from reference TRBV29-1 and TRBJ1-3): SAVISQKPSRDICQRGTSLTIQCQVDSQVTMMFWYRQQPGQSLTLIATANQGSEATYESGFVIDKFPISRPNLTFSTLTVSNMSPEDSSIYLCSVMTDRSSGNTIYFGEGSWLTVV.

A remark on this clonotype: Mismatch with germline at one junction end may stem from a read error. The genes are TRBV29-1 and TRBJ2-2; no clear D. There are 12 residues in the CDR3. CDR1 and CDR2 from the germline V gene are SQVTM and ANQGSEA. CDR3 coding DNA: TGCGGCGTTGTGTTTGGTACCGGGGAGCTGTTTTTT. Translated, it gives CGVVFGTGELFF.

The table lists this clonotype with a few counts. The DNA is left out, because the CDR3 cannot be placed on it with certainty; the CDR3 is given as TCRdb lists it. This CDR3 is CASSKVGQGANGYTF. This chain links TRBV21-1 with TRBJ1-2; whether TRBD1, the table's D call, matches the DNA was not checked. TRBV21-1 is reported as a pseudogene. 15 amino acids form the CDR3, both terminal residues included.